These 17 T cell receptor beta chains originate from one sample sequenced in a study of cytomegalovirus exposure and HLA in healthy donors. The PCR employed 60 Vbeta primers together with 13 Jbeta primers. The assay was immunoSEQ multiplex PCR, and TCRdb's table has in-frame clones only and misses some. The sample lists about 160,000 clones; around four fifths were seen once. The sample was PBMCs. The receptors originated from a man aged 18 to 35 in good health and CMV-seronegative.

The chain recombines TRBV10-3 with TRBJ2-2, with 8 bases matching TRBD1. The germline V gene encodes CDR1 ENHRY and CDR2 SYGVKD. V lost 10 bases and J lost 5; bases outside the gene matches: 12. The CDR3 has 15 residues. The CDR3 DNA follows: TGTGCCACCGGGGTGGACAGGGTTCAAACCGGGGAGCTGTTTTTT. It encodes CATGVDRVQTGELFF.

The J gene is TRBJ2-3, the V gene TRBV2; no reliable D call. Trimming stripped 8 bases from V and 5 bases from J, with 29 bases between. Per the germline V gene, CDR1 is SNHLY and CDR2 is FYNNEI. The CDR3 runs 18 residues. CDR3 loop: CASSPPGLRSGAGDTQYF. CDR3 coding DNA: TGTGCCAGCTCCCCCCCTGGCCTGAGATCAGGCGCCGGAGATACGCAGTATTTT.

The rearrangement joins TRBV28 to TRBJ2-7, with 8 bases lining up with TRBD1. The CDR3 covers 19 residues. V dropped 3 bases and J dropped 5; count of bases not matched to a gene: 21. From germline, CDR1 is MDHEN and CDR2 SYDVKM. The DNA for the CDR3 is TGTGCCAGCAGTTTTTTAAGTTTCTTGGGCTCCGTGACAGGGGACGAGCAGTACTTC. It codes for CASSFLSFLGSVTGDEQYF.

The chain combines TRBV28 with TRBJ2-7; 9 nucleotides align to TRBD1. The ends lost 5 bases at V and 3 bases at J; junction bases unmatched: 11. CDR1 and CDR2 (germline): MDHEN, SYDVKM. The CDR3 runs 16 residues. The CDR3 region is CASSASRTGDRYEQYF. Here the CDR3 DNA reads TGTGCCAGCAGTGCCAGCCGGACAGGGGATCGCTACGAGCAGTACTTC.

This clone occurred a few times. The V and J genes are TRBV9 and TRBJ2-3, with 12 nucleotides matching TRBD2. The germline V gene encodes CDR1 SGDLS and CDR2 YYNGEE. The CDR3 spans 18 residues. V shed 1 base and J 0 bases; nucleotides not matched to a gene: 6. CDR3 in amino acids: CASSVSTSGGRSTDTQYF. CDR3 nucleotide sequence: TGTGCCAGCAGCGTATCGACTAGCGGGGGTCGTAGCACAGATACGCAGTATTTT.

CDR3 in DNA: TGTGCCAGCAGCTTAGCCATGGCAGGGGACGAGCAGTACTTC. This codes for CASSLAMAGDEQYF. The rearrangement links TRBV7-2 to TRBJ2-7; D is perhaps TRBD1 (6 bases). CDR3 length: 14 residues. From germline, CDR1 is SGHTA and CDR2 FQGNSA. V lost 0 bases, J lost 5 bases, and 11 bases lay in between.

This rearrangement joins TRBV7-3 to TRBJ1-1; D is unresolved. The CDR3 has 15 residues. Germline CDR1 is SGHTA and CDR2 is FQGTGA. Between the trimmed V and J ends, which lost 5 bases and 1 base, there was a span of 14 bases. CDR3 sequence (DNA): TGTGCCAGCAGCCCAGACTCCTTGCGGAACACTGAAGCTTTCTTT. This sequence encodes CASSPDSLRNTEAFF.

The chain combines TRBV7-9 with TRBJ2-3; 11 bases fit TRBD2. The length of the CDR3 is 16 residues. The germline V gene encodes CDR1 SEHNR and CDR2 FQNEAQ (reference sequence). V trimming: 6 bases; J trimming: 2 bases; junction bases outside the gene matches: 7. The CDR3 bases are TGTGCCAGCAGTTATGGGACTAGCGGCTCCACAGATACGCAGTATTTT. This translates into CASSYGTSGSTDTQYF. Full variable domain (outside the CDR3, taken from reference TRBV7-9 and TRBJ2-3): DTGVSQNPRHKITKRGQNVTFRCDPISEHNRLYWYRQTLGQGPEFLTYFQNEAQLEKSRLLSDRFSAERPKGSFSTLEIQRTEQGDSAMYLCASSYGTSGSTDTQYFGPGTRLTVL.

V gene TRBV20-1 combines with J gene TRBJ2-1; a possible D gene is TRBD1 (7 bases). Germline CDR1 DFQATT, CDR2 SNEGSKA (reference sequence). Trimming took 6 bases from V and 10 from J, leaving 13 bases between them. This CDR3 region has 11 residues. The CDR3 sequence: CSAHRGGEQFF. The CDR3 region has the DNA TGCAGTGCCCACAGGGGAGGCGAGCAGTTCTTC.

This clone was counted only a few times. V is TRBV20-1 and J is TRBJ1-1; the D is unclear. The CDR3 sequence is 11 residues long. Germline CDR1 is DFQATT and CDR2 is SNEGSKA (reference sequence). Trimming stripped 2 bases from V and 2 bases from J, with 3 bases between. CDR3 amino acids: CSARLNTEAFF. The CDR3 DNA reads TGCAGTGCTAGACTCAACACTGAAGCTTTCTTT.

This chain uses TRBV2 with TRBJ2-7, with 8 positions matching TRBD2. J was trimmed by 1 base and V by 0 bases; bases with no gene match: 8. CDR3 length: 17 residues. The germline gives CDR1 SNHLY, CDR2 FYNNEI. The CDR3 reads CASSEARTSWQSYEQYF. CDR3 sequence (DNA): TGTGCCAGCAGTGAAGCACGGACTAGCTGGCAGTCCTACGAGCAGTACTTC. Using reference TRBV2 and TRBJ2-7 for the parts outside the CDR3, the full variable domain is EPEVTQTPSHQVTQMGQEVILRCVPISNHLYFYWYRQILGQKVEFLVSFYNNEISEKSEIFDDQFSVERPDGSNFTLKIRSTKLEDSAMYFCASSEARTSWQSYEQYFGPGTRLTVT.

This chain joins TRBV7-8 and TRBJ1-3; 9 nucleotides match TRBD1. J lost 0 bases, V lost 5 bases, and 8 bases had no gene match. CDR1 and CDR2 from the germline V gene are SGHVS and FQNEAQ. This CDR3 has 17 amino acids. The CDR3 nucleotides read TGTGCCAGCAGCCCGGACAGGGGTCCCGCCTCTGGAAACACCATATATTTT. Residues: CASSPDRGPASGNTIYF. Complete variable domain (other parts from reference TRBV7-8 and TRBJ1-3): GAGVSQSPRYKVAKRGQDVALRCDPISGHVSLFWYQQALGQGPEFLTYFQNEAQLDKSGLPSDRFFAERPEGSVSTLKIQRTQQEDSAVYLCASSPDRGPASGNTIYFGEGSWLTVV.

The V and J genes are TRBV18 and TRBJ1-2, with D uncertain. The V end lost 2 bases, the J end lost 5 bases, and 12 bases lay between the germline ends. Per the germline V gene, CDR1 is KGHSH and CDR2 is LQKENI. This CDR3 has 14 residues. CDR3 sequence (DNA): TGTGCCAGCTCACCAAAGGAGGACGGATATGGCTACACCTTC. Translating it yields CASSPKEDGYGYTF.

This clone was found once. The genes are TRBV21-1 and TRBJ2-6; the table's D call, TRBD2, has no DNA check behind it. TRBV21-1 is marked as a pseudogene. This CDR3 spans 18 amino acids. For the CDR3, the DNA is TGTGCCAGCAGCATTGTGGGGAGGGGCCCCTCTGGGGCCAACGTCCTGACTTTC. Amino acids: CASSIVGRGPSGANVLTF.

The chain combines TRBV5-5 with TRBJ2-7; D is unresolved. Germline-derived CDR1 and CDR2 are SGHKS and YYEKEE (reference sequence). The CDR3 totals 15 residues. The V end was cut by 2 bases, the J end by 0 bases, with 12 bases between. CDR3 sequence (DNA): TGTGCCAGCAGCTTAGATCCGGTGAGCTCCTACGAGCAGTACTTC. Translating gives CASSLDPVSSYEQYF.

The rearrangement links TRBV11-1 to TRBJ2-7; 8 bases are a match to TRBD1. Germline CDR1 and CDR2: SGHAT and FQDESV (reference sequence). The V segment lost 0 bases and the J segment 5 bases; nucleotides outside the gene matches: 6. CDR3 length: 15 amino acids. The CDR3 sequence: CASSLAVTGVHEQYF. CDR3 DNA sequence: TGTGCCAGCAGCTTAGCGGTGACAGGGGTCCACGAGCAGTACTTC.

As for this clone: Other DNA sequences in the sample encode the same CDR3. J is TRBJ1-1 and V is TRBV29-1; D ambiguous. CDR1 is SQVTM, CDR2 ANQGSEA, per germline. The ends were cut back, 1 base at V and 5 bases at J, with 11 bases in the middle. The CDR3 has 13 residues. The DNA of the CDR3 is TGCAGCGTTGAAGTCCAGGAGGGAACTGAAGCTTTCTTT. Translating gives CSVEVQEGTEAFF.